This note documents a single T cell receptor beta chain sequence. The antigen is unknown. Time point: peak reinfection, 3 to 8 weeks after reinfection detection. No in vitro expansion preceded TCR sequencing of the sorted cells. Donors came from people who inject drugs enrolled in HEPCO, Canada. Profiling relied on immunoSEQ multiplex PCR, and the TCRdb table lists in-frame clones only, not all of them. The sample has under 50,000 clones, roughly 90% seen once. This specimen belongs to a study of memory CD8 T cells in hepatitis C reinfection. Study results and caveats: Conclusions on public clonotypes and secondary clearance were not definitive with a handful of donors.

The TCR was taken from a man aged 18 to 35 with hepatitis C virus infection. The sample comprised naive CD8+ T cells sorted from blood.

CDR3 sequence reads: CASSVGYRGVSYNEQFF. The CDR3 DNA follows: TGTGCCAGCAGCGTAGGCTACAGGGGGGTCTCCTACAATGAGCAGTTCTTC. This rearrangement joins TRBV9 to TRBJ2-1; 8 bases agree with TRBD1. Germline V gene sequence: CDR1 SGDLS, CDR2 YYNGEE. V was clipped by 0 bases and J by 0 bases; unmatched bases: 5. This CDR3 region has 17 residues.